The 23 T cell receptor beta chains below come from one sample, sequenced in a study of shared clonotypes between healthy human individuals. Profiling relied on immunoSEQ multiplex PCR, and the TCRdb table lists in-frame clones only, not all of them. Counted here are millions of clones, about 95% occurring once; the ten biggest clones make up 0.1% to 0.15%. The sequenced material came from naive CD4+ T cells sorted from blood. Sample subset: CD45RA+ positively selected. Every receptor here comes from a man in his late teens or twenties in good health.

V and J are TRBV9 and TRBJ1-3, with D perhaps TRBD1 (5 bases). V lost 4 bases and J lost 2, with 10 bases in between. The germline gives CDR1 SGDLS, CDR2 YYNGEE. The CDR3 runs 14 residues. The CDR3 DNA follows: TGTGCCAGCAGCTCCGGGGCCGCTGGAAACACCATATATTTT. Encoded protein: CASSSGAAGNTIYF.

This clone was counted a single time. This chain links TRBV11-2 with TRBJ2-1; 8 nucleotides line up with TRBD2. V gave up 4 bases and J gave up 12 bases; unmatched junction bases: 8. The CDR3 length is 13 residues. Germline CDR1 reads SGHAT; CDR2 reads FQNNGV. The CDR3 DNA sequence: TGTGCCAGCAGCTCCCAGGCGGGAGGAGGGCAGTTCTTC. Residues: CASSSQAGGGQFF.

This chain links TRBV30 with TRBJ1-1, with D perhaps matching TRBD1 (5 bases). Trimming shortened V by 5 bases and J by 8 bases, and 15 bases separated the two germline ends. Germline CDR1 GTSNPN, CDR2 SVGIG (reference sequence). CDR3 size: 12 residues. CDR3 DNA: TGTGCCTGGTCAGGGACCCCGACCGAAGCTTTCTTT. Protein sequence: CAWSGTPTEAFF.

The V and J genes are TRBV5-4 and TRBJ2-3; the match to TRBD2 covers 10 bases. CDR1 and CDR2 (germline): SGHNT, YYREEE (reference sequence). The V and J ends lost 5 bases and 4 bases, in that order; junction bases with no gene match: 16. CDR3 length: 18 residues. The CDR3 region is CASRVRGSSGSKADTQYF. For the CDR3, the DNA is TGTGCCAGCAGGGTTAGGGGGTCTAGCGGGAGTAAGGCAGATACGCAGTATTTT.

The chain recombines TRBV29-1 with TRBJ2-7, with no clear D. The germline gives CDR1 SQVTM, CDR2 ANQGSEA. The CDR3 loop spans 11 amino acids. The V and J ends lost 6 bases and 1 base respectively, with 7 bases between them. CDR3 DNA sequence: TGCAGCGTCATAGTTTCCTACGAGCAGTACTTC. Encoded protein: CSVIVSYEQYF.

The J gene is TRBJ2-5, the V gene TRBV7-2; the match to TRBD2 covers 10 bases. Trimming cost V 5 bases and J 2 bases; bases outside gene matches: 5. Germline values: CDR1 SGHTA, CDR2 FQGNSA. The CDR3 length is 15 residues. The CDR3 coding sequence is TGTGCCAGCAGCACTCGGACTAGCGGACAAGAGACCCAGTACTTC. This translates into CASSTRTSGQETQYF.

V gene TRBV7-9 combines with J gene TRBJ1-1, with 7 bases matching TRBD1. From germline, CDR1 is SEHNR and CDR2 FQNEAQ (reference sequence). Trimming at V came to 0 bases and at J to 4 bases, leaving 2 bases not matched to a gene. The CDR3 loop spans 14 amino acids. The CDR3 region has the DNA TGTGCCAGCAGCTTAGCGTACAGGGGCACTGAAGCTTTCTTT. Amino acid sequence: CASSLAYRGTEAFF.

The chain joins TRBV5-4 to TRBJ2-2; 12 bases agree with TRBD2. Losses at the gene ends were 5 bases for V and 3 bases for J; bases not matched to a gene: 14. This CDR3 has 19 residues. The germline V gene has CDR1 SGHNT and CDR2 YYREEE (reference sequence). The CDR3 DNA reads TGTGCCAGCAGTCGAGGACTAGCGGGACGGGAAGGGGACACCGGGGAGCTGTTTTTT. Residues: CASSRGLAGREGDTGELFF. Drawing the rest from reference TRBV5-4 and TRBJ2-2, the complete variable domain is ETGVTQSPTHLIKTRGQQVTLRCSSQSGHNTVSWYQQALGQGPQFIFQYYREEENGRGNFPPRFSGLQFPNYSSELNVNALELDDSALYLCASSRGLAGREGDTGELFFGEGSRLTVL.

The chain is built from TRBV7-2 and TRBJ1-1, with 8 bases matching TRBD1. Germline values: CDR1 SGHTA, CDR2 FQGNSA. The CDR3 runs to 15 residues. The V and J ends lost 5 bases and 9 bases, in that order; junction bases with no gene match: 14. The chain's CDR3 is CASSLNRDRIVKAFF. The CDR3 DNA reads TGTGCCAGCAGCCTGAACCGGGACAGGATAGTTAAAGCTTTCTTT.

The rearrangement uses TRBV11-2 and TRBJ1-2; TRBD1 might be the D (6 bases). Germline V CDR1 and CDR2: SGHAT, FQNNGV. The length of the CDR3 is 13 residues. The V end was cut by 5 bases, the J end by 5 bases, with 12 bases between. CDR3 sequence: CASSAQGGYGYTF. The DNA for the CDR3 is TGTGCCAGCAGCGCACAGGGCGGGTATGGCTACACCTTC.

The rearrangement joins TRBV5-1 to TRBJ1-5; TRBD1 matches at 7 bases. Per germline, CDR1 SGHRS and CDR2 YFSETQ. V lost 0 bases, J lost 3 bases, and 6 bases stayed unmatched. This CDR3 region has 16 residues. For the CDR3, the DNA is TGCGCCAGCAGCTTGGGGGACAGCGCGTTCAATCAGCCCCAGCATTTT. Its translation: CASSLGDSAFNQPQHF.

As concerns this clone: Other DNA sequences of this sample code for an identical CDR3. The rearrangement links TRBV29-1 to TRBJ2-7; perhaps D is TRBD1 or TRBD2 (5 bases each). This CDR3 region has 12 residues. Germline loops: CDR1 SQVTM, CDR2 ANQGSEA. Deletions cut 1 base from V and 3 bases from J, with 7 bases between. The CDR3 sequence: CSVEAGHYEQYF. CDR3 bases: TGCAGCGTTGAAGCGGGGCACTACGAGCAGTACTTC.

The gene calls are TRBV2 and TRBJ2-5; D ambiguous. Trimming took 3 bases from V and 2 from J, leaving 7 bases between them. There are 13 residues in the CDR3. Germline CDR1 and CDR2: SNHLY and FYNNEI. The chain's CDR3 is CASSDDWQETQYF. In DNA form, the CDR3 reads TGTGCCAGCAGTGACGACTGGCAAGAGACCCAGTACTTC.

The chain uses TRBV5-6 and TRBJ1-2, with D possibly TRBD1 on 6 matching bases. V lost 4 bases to trimming and J lost 3 bases, with 16 bases between them. Germline V gene sequence: CDR1 SGHDT, CDR2 YYEEEE. The CDR3 runs 15 residues. The CDR3 sequence is CASSLTGFGDYGYTF. The CDR3 nucleotides read TGTGCCAGCAGCCTGACAGGTTTCGGGGACTATGGCTACACCTTC. The whole variable domain, remainder taken from reference TRBV5-6 and TRBJ1-2, is DAGVTQSPTHLIKTRGQQVTLRCSPKSGHDTVSWYQQALGQGPQFIFQYYEEEERQRGNFPDRFSGHQFPNYSSELNVNALLLGDSALYLCASSLTGFGDYGYTFGSGTRLTVV.

With regard to this clone: At the DNA level, this CDR3 is encoded by other sequences in the same sample as well. V and J are TRBV18 and TRBJ2-5; tentatively, D is TRBD2 (5 bases). The CDR3 has 12 residues. Germline-derived CDR1 and CDR2 are KGHSH and LQKENI. V was shortened by 3 bases and J by 4 bases, with 6 bases between the two germline ends. In DNA, the CDR3 is TGTGCCAGCTCACCGGGAGTAGAGACCCAGTACTTC. Encoded protein: CASSPGVETQYF. The complete variable domain, with remaining parts taken from reference TRBV18 and TRBJ2-5, reads NAGVMQNPRHLVRRRGQEARLRCSPMKGHSHVYWYRQLPEEGLKFMVYLQKENIIDESGMPKERFSAEFPKEGPSILRIQQVVRGDSAAYFCASSPGVETQYFGPGTRLLVL.

V gene TRBV6-5 combines with J gene TRBJ1-1, with a possible D match to TRBD1 (6 bases). V was shortened by 0 bases and J by 10 bases, with 18 bases between the two germline ends. CDR1 and CDR2 from the germline V gene are MNHEY and SVGAGI. There are 15 residues in the CDR3. CDR3: CASSYSREGGRAAFF. The CDR3 DNA reads TGTGCCAGCAGTTACTCGAGGGAGGGGGGCAGGGCAGCTTTCTTT.

The V and J genes are TRBV30 and TRBJ2-1; D ambiguous. Per the germline V gene, CDR1 is GTSNPN and CDR2 is SVGIG (reference sequence). V lost 0 bases and J 2 bases, leaving 8 bases between the germline ends. The CDR3 spans 14 residues. The CDR3 loop reads CAWSVKGAYNEQFF. The CDR3 DNA is TGTGCCTGGAGTGTAAAAGGCGCCTACAATGAGCAGTTCTTC.

The V and J genes are TRBV28 and TRBJ2-1; 14 nucleotides line up with TRBD2. V shed 5 bases, J shed 5 bases, and the junction held 8 bases outside the gene matches. Per germline, CDR1 MDHEN and CDR2 SYDVKM. The CDR3 sequence is 17 residues long. The CDR3 spells CASSPPGLAGGNNEQFF. Written as DNA, the CDR3 is TGTGCCAGCAGTCCCCCCGGACTAGCGGGGGGAAACAATGAGCAGTTCTTC. The full variable domain, completed using reference TRBV28 and TRBJ2-1, is DVKVTQSSRYLVKRTGEKVFLECVQDMDHENMFWYRQDPGLGLRLIYFSYDVKMKEKGDIPEGYSVSREKKERFSLILESASTNQTSMYLCASSPPGLAGGNNEQFFGPGTRLTVL.

The rearrangement uses TRBV4-1 and TRBJ2-1; 7 bases align to TRBD2. Germline CDR1 and CDR2: MGHRA and YSYEKL. There are 16 residues in the CDR3. The junction had 9 bases not matched to a gene; V was cut back by 1 base and J by 6 bases. The CDR3 nucleotides are TGCGCCAGCAGCCAAGTAGGCGGGAGAAAGGGCAATGAGCAGTTCTTC. Its translation is CASSQVGGRKGNEQFF.

In the case of this clone: Other DNA sequences from this sample encode an identical CDR3 as well. This chain joins TRBV29-1 and TRBJ2-3, with D perhaps matching TRBD2 (6 bases). This CDR3 contains 13 residues. Trimming shortened V by 6 bases and J by 2 bases, and 12 bases separated the two germline ends. The germline V gene encodes CDR1 SQVTM and CDR2 ANQGSEA. CDR3 in DNA: TGCAGCGTCCACGGGAGAGTCACAGATACGCAGTATTTT. This translates into CSVHGRVTDTQYF.

V gene TRBV5-1 combines with J gene TRBJ1-1, with D possibly TRBD1 on 5 matching bases. CDR3 size: 15 residues. Deletions cut 3 bases from V and 4 bases from J, with 16 bases between. CDR1 is SGHRS, CDR2 YFSETQ, per germline. CDR3 bases: TGCGCCAGCAGCTCGGGGCCCCCCCGGGGCACTGAAGCTTTCTTT. This translates into CASSSGPPRGTEAFF.

The chain combines TRBV18 with TRBJ2-3, with 7 bases aligning to TRBD1. CDR1 is KGHSH and CDR2 is LQKENI in the germline V gene. The CDR3 extends over 16 amino acids. V lost 6 bases to trimming and J lost 3 bases; unmatched junction nucleotides: 12. The CDR3 DNA reads as TGTGCCAGCTCCCCCCGGGCAGGGGGTGCGACAGATACGCAGTATTTT. This encodes CASSPRAGGATDTQYF.

The chain links TRBV28 to TRBJ2-2, with D perhaps matching TRBD1 or TRBD2 (6 bases each). Looked up from germline, CDR1 is MDHEN and CDR2 is SYDVKM. The CDR3 has 14 residues. V was clipped by 9 bases and J by 5 bases, with 16 bases between them. The CDR3 region is CASLGGRGTGELFF. For the CDR3, the DNA is TGTGCCAGTCTCGGGGGAAGGGGGACCGGGGAGCTGTTTTTT.